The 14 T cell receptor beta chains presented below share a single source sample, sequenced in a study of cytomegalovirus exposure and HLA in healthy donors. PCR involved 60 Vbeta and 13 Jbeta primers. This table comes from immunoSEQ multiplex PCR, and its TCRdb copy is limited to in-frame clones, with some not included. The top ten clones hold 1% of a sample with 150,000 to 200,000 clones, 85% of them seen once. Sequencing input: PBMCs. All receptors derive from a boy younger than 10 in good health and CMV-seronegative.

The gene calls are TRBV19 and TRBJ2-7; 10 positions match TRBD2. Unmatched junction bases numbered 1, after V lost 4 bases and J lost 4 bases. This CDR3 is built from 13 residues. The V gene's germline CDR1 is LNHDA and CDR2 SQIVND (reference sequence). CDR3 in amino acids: CASSRAGGYEQYF. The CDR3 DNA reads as TGTGCCAGTAGTAGAGCGGGAGGGTACGAGCAGTACTTC. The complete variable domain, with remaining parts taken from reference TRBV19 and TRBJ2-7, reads DGGITQSPKYLFRKEGQNVTLSCEQNLNHDAMYWYRQDPGQGLRLIYYSQIVNDFQKGDIAEGYSVSREKKESFPLTVTSAQKNPTAFYLCASSRAGGYEQYFGPGTRLTVT.

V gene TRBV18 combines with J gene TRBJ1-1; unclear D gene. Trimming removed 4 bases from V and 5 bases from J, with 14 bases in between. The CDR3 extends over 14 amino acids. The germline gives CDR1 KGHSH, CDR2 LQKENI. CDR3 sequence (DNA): TGTGCCAGCTCACTCAAGGAGGGAGAAACTGAAGCTTTCTTT. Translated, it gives CASSLKEGETEAFF.

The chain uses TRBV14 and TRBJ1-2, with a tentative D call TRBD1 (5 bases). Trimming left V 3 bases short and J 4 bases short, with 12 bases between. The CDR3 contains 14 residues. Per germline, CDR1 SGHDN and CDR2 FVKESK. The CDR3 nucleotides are TGTGCCAGCAGCCAGGCCGGGACTCTCTATGGCTACACCTTC. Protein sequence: CASSQAGTLYGYTF.

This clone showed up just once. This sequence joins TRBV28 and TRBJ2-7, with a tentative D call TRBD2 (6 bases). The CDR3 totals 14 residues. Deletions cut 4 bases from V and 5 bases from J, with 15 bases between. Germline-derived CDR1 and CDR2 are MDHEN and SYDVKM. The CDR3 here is CASSSLAGRNEQYV. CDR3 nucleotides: TGTGCCAGCAGTTCCCTGGCGGGGAGGAACGAGCAGTACGTC.

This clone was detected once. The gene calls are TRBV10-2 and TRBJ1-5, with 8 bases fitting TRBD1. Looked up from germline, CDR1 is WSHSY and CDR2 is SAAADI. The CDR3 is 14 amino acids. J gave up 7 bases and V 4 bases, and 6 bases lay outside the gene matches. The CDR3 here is CASSVAGGGQPQHF. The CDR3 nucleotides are TGCGCCAGCAGTGTCGCAGGGGGCGGACAGCCCCAGCATTTT.

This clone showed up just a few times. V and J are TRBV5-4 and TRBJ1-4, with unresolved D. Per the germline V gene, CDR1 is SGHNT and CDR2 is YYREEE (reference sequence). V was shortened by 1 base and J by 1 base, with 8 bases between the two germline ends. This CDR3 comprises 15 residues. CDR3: CASSLNRGTNEKLFF. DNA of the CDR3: TGTGCCAGCAGCTTGAACCGAGGAACTAATGAAAAACTGTTTTTT.

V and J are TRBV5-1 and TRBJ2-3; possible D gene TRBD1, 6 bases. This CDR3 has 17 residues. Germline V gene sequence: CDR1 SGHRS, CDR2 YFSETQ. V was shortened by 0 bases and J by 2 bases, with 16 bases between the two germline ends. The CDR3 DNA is TGCGCCAGCAGCTTGGTCCCCGTCGACAGGCTCACAGATACGCAGTATTTT. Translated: CASSLVPVDRLTDTQYF.

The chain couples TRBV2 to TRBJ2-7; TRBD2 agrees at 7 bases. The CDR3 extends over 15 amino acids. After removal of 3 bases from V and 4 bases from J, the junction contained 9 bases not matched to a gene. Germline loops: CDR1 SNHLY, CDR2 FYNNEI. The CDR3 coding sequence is TGTGCCAGCAGTGAGTTTTGGGGGAGGGGATACGAGCAGTACTTC. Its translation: CASSEFWGRGYEQYF.

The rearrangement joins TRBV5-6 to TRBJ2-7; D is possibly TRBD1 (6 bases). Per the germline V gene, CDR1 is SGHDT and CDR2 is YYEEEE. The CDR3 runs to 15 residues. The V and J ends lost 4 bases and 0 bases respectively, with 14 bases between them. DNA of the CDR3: TGTGCCAGCAGCCCAGTTAGGGGGAGCTCCTACGAGCAGTACTTC. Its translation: CASSPVRGSSYEQYF.

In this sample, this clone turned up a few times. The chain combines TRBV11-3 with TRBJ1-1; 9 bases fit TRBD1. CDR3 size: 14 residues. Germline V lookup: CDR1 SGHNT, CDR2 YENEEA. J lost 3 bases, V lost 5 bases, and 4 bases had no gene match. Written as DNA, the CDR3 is TGTGCCAGCAGCGCGACAGGGGGGGACACTGAAGCTTTCTTT. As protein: CASSATGGDTEAFF.

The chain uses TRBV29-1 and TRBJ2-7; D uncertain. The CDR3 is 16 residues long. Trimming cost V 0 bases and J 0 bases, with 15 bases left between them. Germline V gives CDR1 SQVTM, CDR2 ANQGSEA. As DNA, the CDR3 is TGCAGCGTTGAAGACCCTTTTGGCGGCGCCTCCTACGAGCAGTACTTC. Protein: CSVEDPFGGASYEQYF.

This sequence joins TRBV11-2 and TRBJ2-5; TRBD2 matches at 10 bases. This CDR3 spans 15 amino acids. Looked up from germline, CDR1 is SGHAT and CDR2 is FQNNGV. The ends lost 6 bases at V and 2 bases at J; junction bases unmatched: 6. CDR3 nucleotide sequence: TGTGCCAGCAGGTCTAGCGGGAGCGGTCAAGAGACCCAGTACTTC. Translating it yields CASRSSGSGQETQYF.

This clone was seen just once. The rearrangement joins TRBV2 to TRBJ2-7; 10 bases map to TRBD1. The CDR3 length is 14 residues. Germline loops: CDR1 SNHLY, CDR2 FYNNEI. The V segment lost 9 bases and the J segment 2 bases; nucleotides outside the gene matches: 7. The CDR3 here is CASNDRGPTYEQYV. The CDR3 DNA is TGTGCCAGTAATGACAGGGGGCCTACCTACGAGCAGTACGTC.

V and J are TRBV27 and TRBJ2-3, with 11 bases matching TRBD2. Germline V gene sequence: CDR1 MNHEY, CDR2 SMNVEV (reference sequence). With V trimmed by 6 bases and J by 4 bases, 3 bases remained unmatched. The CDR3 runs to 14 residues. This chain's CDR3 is CASSRLAGSDTQYF. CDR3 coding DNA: TGTGCCAGCAGCCGACTAGCGGGGTCAGATACGCAGTATTTT.